The 18 T cell receptor beta chains presented below share a single source sample, sequenced in a study of T-cell reconstitution after alpha-beta-depleted transplantation in children. Using unique molecular identifiers, the investigators prepared the TCRbeta library. TCRdb called the PCR reads again in MiXCR, with one record for every CDR3 protein. The data contain approximately 70,000 distinct CDR3 sequences, just under 5% of them seen just once; the ten biggest clones take up under 20%. The sequenced sample was PBMCs, mostly from graft donor cells, obtained 180 days after TCRalphabeta/CD19-depleted stem cell transplant. The receptors were gathered from a boy in the first two years of life who had a stem cell transplant for acute myeloid leukemia, so the T cells may come from the graft donor.

There are many counts of this clonotype. This chain connects TRBV28 to TRBJ2-2, with 8 bases identical to TRBD1. Germline values: CDR1 MDHEN, CDR2 SYDVKM. V was clipped by 1 base and J by 0 bases; unmatched bases: 7. CDR3 size: 18 residues. CDR3 in amino acids: CASSLYPPGGPNTGELFF. The DNA of the CDR3 is TGTGCCAGCAGTTTATACCCTCCAGGGGGCCCGAACACCGGGGAGCTGTTTTTT. Full variable domain (outside the CDR3, taken from reference TRBV28 and TRBJ2-2): DVKVTQSSRYLVKRTGEKVFLECVQDMDHENMFWYRQDPGLGLRLIYFSYDVKMKEKGDIPEGYSVSREKKERFSLILESASTNQTSMYLCASSLYPPGGPNTGELFFGEGSRLTVL.

V gene TRBV7-6 combines with J gene TRBJ2-2; D uncertain. Germline V gene data show CDR1 as SGHVS and CDR2 as FNYEAQ. The CDR3 runs to 14 residues. The V end was cut by 3 bases, the J end by 4 bases, with 9 bases between. The CDR3: CASSFRGSTGELFF. DNA for the CDR3: TGTGCCAGCAGCTTTAGAGGATCCACCGGGGAGCTGTTTTTT.

This clonotype was counted ten times or more. The V and J genes are TRBV20-1 and TRBJ2-5; 7 nucleotides agree with TRBD2. V shed 3 bases and J 2 bases; nucleotides not matched to a gene: 6. The CDR3 runs to 14 residues. CDR1 DFQATT and CDR2 SNEGSKA come from the germline V gene (reference sequence). Here the CDR3 reads CSASRRGSQETQYF. The DNA of the CDR3 is TGCAGTGCTAGTAGGCGGGGGTCTCAAGAGACCCAGTACTTC.

In this sample, this clonotype turned up many times. The chain recombines TRBV11-2 with TRBJ1-1; no reliable D call. Looked up from germline, CDR1 is SGHAT and CDR2 is FQNNGV. The V and J ends lost 1 base and 4 bases respectively, with 7 bases between them. This CDR3 comprises 13 residues. The CDR3 loop reads CASSLGWTTEAFF. For the CDR3, the DNA is TGTGCCAGCAGCTTAGGATGGACCACTGAAGCTTTCTTT.

This clonotype came up many times. The chain links TRBV20-1 to TRBJ2-3; D is unclear. This CDR3 has 14 amino acids. The V and J ends lost 3 bases and 2 bases respectively, with 12 bases between them. Germline lookup yields CDR1 DFQATT and CDR2 SNEGSKA (reference sequence). The chain's CDR3 is CSARGRTSTDTQYF. CDR3 nucleotides: TGCAGTGCTAGGGGCCGGACCTCCACAGATACGCAGTATTTT.

This clonotype was counted many times. The V call is TRBV10-2, the J call TRBJ2-4; D is perhaps TRBD1 or TRBD2 (5 bases each). This CDR3 is built from 14 residues. V lost 0 bases to trimming and J lost 3 bases, with 6 bases between them. Germline V CDR1 and CDR2: WSHSY, SAAADI. CDR3 region: CASSESGVKNIQYF. The CDR3, as DNA: TGCGCCAGCAGTGAGTCGGGGGTCAAAAACATTCAGTACTTC.

This clonotype was counted at least ten times. This chain links TRBV7-2 with TRBJ2-1; 10 bases line up with TRBD2. CDR3 length: 14 amino acids. Germline V lookup: CDR1 SGHTA, CDR2 FQGNSA. Trimming at V came to 4 bases and at J to 4 bases, leaving 1 base not matched to a gene. The CDR3 DNA sequence: TGTGCCAGCAGCTCTAGCGGGGGATACAATGAGCAGTTCTTC. It yields the protein CASSSSGGYNEQFF.

This clonotype was detected ten times or more. This chain links TRBV3-1 with TRBJ2-1; D remains ambiguous. Germline-derived CDR1 and CDR2 are LGHDT and YNNKEL (reference sequence). Trimming took off 5 bases at V and 7 bases at J, with 9 bases between the two ends. The CDR3 consists of 12 residues. The DNA for the CDR3 is TGTGCCAGCAGCGAACTAAGGAATGAGCAGTTCTTC. Translating gives CASSELRNEQFF.

This clonotype was seen many times. This chain connects TRBV19 to TRBJ1-1; D is possibly TRBD1 (5 bases). Trimming took off 6 bases at V and 3 bases at J, with 11 bases between the two ends. Germline assignment: CDR1 LNHDA and CDR2 SQIVND (reference sequence). This CDR3 comprises 13 residues. CDR3 amino acids: CASRGGGYTEAFF. CDR3 sequence (DNA): TGTGCCAGTAGGGGGGGGGGATACACTGAAGCTTTCTTT.

This clonotype was observed many times. The V call is TRBV11-1, the J call TRBJ2-7, with D uncertain. The CDR3 covers 9 residues. The germline V and J ends were trimmed by 8 bases and 6 bases, with 5 bases remaining between them. The germline CDR1 and CDR2 sequences are SGHAT and FQDESV (reference sequence). CDR3 sequence (DNA): TGTGCCAGCCCCGGCGAGCAGTACTTC. It specifies CASPGEQYF.

This clonotype was seen repeatedly, ten times or more. The chain's CDR3 is CASRDSGGSYNEQFF. The CDR3 DNA sequence: TGTGCCAGCCGGGATAGCGGGGGGTCCTACAATGAGCAGTTCTTC. The rearrangement joins TRBV12-3 or TRBV12-4 to TRBJ2-1, with 10 bases that match TRBD2. V shed 8 bases, J shed 1 base, and the junction held 5 bases outside the gene matches. The CDR3 consists of 15 residues.

This clonotype was found many times. CDR3 protein: CSASKLASGELFF. The CDR3 DNA reads as TGCAGTGCTAGTAAACTAGCGTCCGGGGAGCTGTTTTTT. V gene TRBV20-1 combines with J gene TRBJ2-2; 7 bases are shared with TRBD2. The CDR3 runs 13 residues. CDR1 and CDR2 (germline): DFQATT, SNEGSKA (reference sequence). V lost 3 bases, J lost 6 bases, and 4 bases stayed unmatched.

As for this clonotype: Being one base from a much bigger clone, this may be a read error. The J gene is TRBJ1-1, the V gene TRBV29-1; D ambiguous. With 6 bases removed from V and 5 bases from J, the gap between germline ends came to 10 bases. This CDR3 has 11 amino acids. Per germline, CDR1 SQVTM and CDR2 ANQGSEA. The CDR3 protein is CSVGTGTEAFF. The CDR3 DNA reads TGCAGCGTCGGCACGGGAACTGAAGCTTTCTTT.

This clonotype was observed many times. The genes are TRBV7-9 and TRBJ2-2, with D uncertain. V lost 1 base and J lost 3, with 12 bases in between. CDR1 is SEHNR and CDR2 is FQNEAQ in the germline V gene (reference sequence). The CDR3 is 16 residues long. The CDR3 sequence is CASSLGAGRHTGELFF. CDR3 bases: TGTGCCAGCAGCTTAGGGGCCGGGCGGCACACCGGGGAGCTGTTTTTT.

This clonotype came up many times. The chain recombines TRBV11-2 with TRBJ2-5; TRBD2 might be the D (6 bases). The CDR3 totals 15 residues. V lost 1 base and J lost 2, with 11 bases in between. CDR1 SGHAT and CDR2 FQNNGV come from the germline V gene. CDR3 in DNA: TGTGCCAGCAGCTTAGGGGGGACTGGACAAGAGACCCAGTACTTC. Translating it yields CASSLGGTGQETQYF.

A few counts support this clonotype. This may come from a read error, since a much larger clone is one base off. This chain links TRBV3-1 with TRBJ2-1, with 8 bases aligning to TRBD2. The J segment lost 4 bases and the V segment lost 8 bases, leaving 10 bases of the junction unmatched. The CDR3 spans 15 residues. Per germline, CDR1 LGHDT and CDR2 YNNKEL (reference sequence). CDR3 nucleotide sequence: TGTGCCAGCTGCGGAGCGGGGGCCCTTTACAATGAGCAGTTCTTC. Encoded protein: CASCGAGALYNEQFF.

This clonotype was counted ten times or more. The J gene is TRBJ2-7, the V gene TRBV7-9; weak D call: TRBD1 (5 bases). Deletions cut 5 bases from V and 7 bases from J, with 15 bases between. Germline V gives CDR1 SEHNR, CDR2 FQNEAQ (reference sequence). The CDR3 spans 13 residues. The CDR3 DNA follows: TGTGCCAGCAGCCCTCCGGGCCACAGGGAGCAGTACGTC. Its translation is CASSPPGHREQYV.

This clonotype was seen ten or more times. The V gene is TRBV12-3 or TRBV12-4, the J gene TRBJ2-5; D may be TRBD1 or TRBD2 (5 bases each). V shed 1 base and J shed 5 bases, with 11 bases lying between them. The CDR3 sequence is 14 residues long. CDR3 bases: TGTGCCAGCAGTTTAGGAGGGGCCGGGGAGACCCAGTACTTC. As protein: CASSLGGAGETQYF.